This is a list of T cell receptor beta chains from one sample in a study of T cell responses to AZD1222 COVID-19 vaccine. TCRdb's copy holds only in-frame clones and misses some; the assay was immunoSEQ multiplex PCR. The profile shows under 150,000 clones, over 75% of them singletons. Sequenced material: peripheral blood, taken on day 0 of AZD1222 vaccination. These receptors all stem from an adult in good health. Each CDR3 is given with its conserved first and last residue. D genes are given only for firm matches. Clone size is stated in some rows and not others, as once, few, many or a class when expanded.

>TRBJ2-1|NA|TRBV12-3/TRBV12-4|TRBD2
CASRGAGSNEQFF
TGTGCCAGCAGGGGAGCGGGAAGCAATGAGCAGTTCTTC
>TRBJ2-1|NA|TRBV11-2|TRBD2
CASSLELAGGPYNEQFF
TGTGCCAGCAGCTTAGAGCTAGCGGGAGGCCCCTACAATGAGCAGTTCTTC
>TRBJ1-4|NA|TRBV27|NA
CASSLGAGGYAEKLFF
TGTGCCAGCAGTTTAGGGGCCGGGGGGTACGCTGAAAAACTGTTTTTT
>TRBJ2-2|NA|TRBV24-1|TRBD2
CATSDLTGAGMNTGELFF
TGTGCCACCAGTGATTTAACCGGAGCGGGAATGAACACCGGGGAGCTGTTTTTT
>TRBJ1-2|NA|TRBV19|NA
CASSIGTANYGYTF
TGTGCCAGTAGTATTGGGACGGCGAACTATGGCTACACCTTC
>TRBJ1-2|NA|TRBV9|NA
CASSVGYGANYGYTF
TGTGCCAGCAGCGTAGGGTACGGAGCTAACTATGGCTACACCTTC
>TRBJ1-2|once|TRBV6-5|NA
CASRDLWGGYTF
TGTGCCAGCAGGGACCTATGGGGCGGCTACACCTTC
>TRBJ2-2|NA|TRBV12-3/TRBV12-4|NA
CASSLRETGELFF
TGTGCCAGCAGTTTACGGGAGACCGGGGAGCTGTTTTTT
>TRBJ2-2|NA|TRBV6-4|TRBD2
CASSDSGSTGELFF
TGTGCCAGCAGTGATAGCGGGAGCACCGGGGAGCTGTTTTTT
>TRBJ2-3|NA|TRBV5-1|NA
CASSTGQNPSTDTQYF
TGCGCCAGCAGCACCGGACAGAATCCTTCCACAGATACGCAGTATTTT
>TRBJ2-4|NA|TRBV7-2|NA
CASSLAAGGTKNIQYF
TGTGCCAGCAGCTTAGCCGCAGGGGGGACCAAAAACATTCAGTACTTC
>TRBJ2-1|NA|TRBV9|NA
CASSVAGTYNEQFF
TGTGCCAGCAGCGTAGCGGGGACCTACAATGAGCAGTTCTTC
>TRBJ1-4|NA|TRBV5-1|TRBD1
CASSLRTGSGEKLFF
TGCGCCAGCAGCCTTAGGACAGGGTCAGGGGAAAAACTGTTTTTT